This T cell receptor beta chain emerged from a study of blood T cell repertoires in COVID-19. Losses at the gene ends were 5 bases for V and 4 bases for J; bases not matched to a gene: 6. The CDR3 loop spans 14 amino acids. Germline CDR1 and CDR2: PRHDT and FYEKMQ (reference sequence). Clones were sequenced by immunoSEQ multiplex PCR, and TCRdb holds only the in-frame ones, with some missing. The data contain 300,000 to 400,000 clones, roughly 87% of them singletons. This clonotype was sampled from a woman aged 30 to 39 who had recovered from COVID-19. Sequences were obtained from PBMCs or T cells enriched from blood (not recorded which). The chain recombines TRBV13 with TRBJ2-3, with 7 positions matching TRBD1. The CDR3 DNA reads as TGTGCCAGCAGCAACCGACAGGGTGCAGATACGCAGTATTTT. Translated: CASSNRQGADTQYF. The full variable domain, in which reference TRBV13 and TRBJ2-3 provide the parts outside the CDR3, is AAGVIQSPRHLIKEKRETATLKCYPIPRHDTVYWYQQGPGQDPQFLISFYEKMQSDKGSIPDRFSAQQFSDYHSELNMSSLELGDSALYFCASSNRQGADTQYFGPGTRLTVL.